The source of this T cell receptor (beta chain) is a study of CD8 T cells in ankylosing spondylitis. In this sample, this clonotype turned up many times. Quantitative 5'-RACE with molecular barcodes produced the TCR beta libraries. TCRdb re-called the 5' RACE reads through MiXCR, storing one row per CDR3 protein. The table lists approximately 90,000 distinct CDR3 sequences, roughly 8.3% of them singletons. The TCR was taken from a male donor with ankylosing spondylitis or in good health (not recorded which). Sequencing was done on a sample of blood, either unsorted or a sorted T cell fraction (not recorded which).

The chain's CDR3 is CSVGGTEEDTIYF. The CDR3 DNA follows: TGCAGCGTCGGTGGGACAGAGGAAGACACCATATATTTT. J is TRBJ1-3 and V is TRBV29-1; 7 bases are a match to TRBD1. Germline assignment: CDR1 SQVTM and CDR2 ANQGSEA. With 6 bases clipped from V and 8 bases from J, the junction kept 10 bases outside the gene matches. The CDR3 extends over 13 amino acids.